These 18 T cell receptor beta chains were sequenced from one sample in a study of vaccination and CD4 T cells after COVID-19. These TCRs' antigens remain unknown. An Oncomine TCR Beta short-read assay was used to sequence the DNA from cultured CD4+ T cells. TCRdb called the PCR reads again in MiXCR, with one record for every CDR3 protein. The sample holds about 16,000 distinct CDR3 sequences, around 48% seen once. Treatment specified: 10-day PBMC culture with coronavirus spike peptide pools or control peptides (ViraFEST assay). Specimen: CD4+ T cells from blood, cultured in vitro. The receptors come from a human donor who had recovered from COVID-19.

This clonotype was counted only a few times. The chain recombines TRBV20-1 with TRBJ2-2, with 7 positions matching TRBD1. CDR1 DFQATT and CDR2 SNEGSKA come from the germline V gene (reference sequence). Trimming at V came to 0 bases and at J to 7 bases, leaving 5 bases not matched to a gene. The CDR3 has 14 residues. In nucleotides, the CDR3 is TGCAGTGCTAGAGATGGTCAGGGGGTCGGGGAGCTGTTTTTT. The encoded protein is CSARDGQGVGELFF.

The rearrangement links TRBV7-8 to TRBJ1-2; 10 bases are a match to TRBD1. The CDR3 has 15 amino acids. The V gene end was trimmed by 5 bases and the J gene end by 6 bases; junction bases not matched to a gene: 9. CDR1 and CDR2 from the germline V gene are SGHVS and FQNEAQ. CDR3 region: CASSARDRGIDGYTF. The CDR3 DNA reads as TGTGCCAGCAGCGCCCGGGACAGGGGAATTGATGGCTACACCTTC.

The chain has TRBV7-9 and TRBJ2-5, with unresolved D. Germline V gene lookup returns CDR1 SEHNR and CDR2 FQNEAQ (reference sequence). The V end lost 1 base, the J end lost 5 bases, and 8 bases lay between the germline ends. The CDR3 contains 13 residues. The CDR3, as DNA: TGTGCCAGCAGCTTAGGAGGCGATGAGACCCAGTACTTC. Encoded protein: CASSLGGDETQYF.

The rearrangement uses TRBV18 and TRBJ1-1; no clear D. V lost 1 base and J 1 base, leaving 7 bases between the germline ends. This CDR3 has 14 residues. Germline loops: CDR1 KGHSH, CDR2 LQKENI. The CDR3 spells CASSPQVPNTEAFF. The CDR3 DNA follows: TGTGCCAGCTCACCACAGGTGCCGAACACTGAAGCTTTCTTT.

The chain combines TRBV20-1 with TRBJ1-3; 7 positions match TRBD1. V dropped 0 bases and J dropped 3; count of bases not matched to a gene: 8. The CDR3 sequence is 16 residues long. CDR1 is DFQATT and CDR2 is SNEGSKA in the germline V gene (reference sequence). The CDR3 nucleotides are TGCAGTGCTAGAGATCGGGACAGCATTCGTGGAAACACCATATATTTT. As protein: CSARDRDSIRGNTIYF.

The CDR3 DNA reads as TGTGCCAGCAGTACCCAACAGGGGGTAAACACCATATATTTT. Protein product: CASSTQQGVNTIYF. V gene TRBV2 combines with J gene TRBJ1-3; TRBD1 matches 8 bases. The junction had 6 bases not matched to a gene; V was cut back by 5 bases and J by 6 bases. Germline CDR1 is SNHLY and CDR2 is FYNNEI. This CDR3 has 14 amino acids.

This chain links TRBV2 with TRBJ1-2, with TRBD1 identical over 9 bases. This CDR3 is built from 14 residues. Germline CDR1 and CDR2: SNHLY and FYNNEI. Germline trimming cut 9 bases from V and 3 bases from J; bases unmatched to any gene: 8. Here the CDR3 reads CASKGTGYDYGYTF. The CDR3 coding sequence is TGTGCCAGTAAGGGGACAGGGTACGACTATGGCTACACCTTC.

The chain employs TRBV11-3 and TRBJ2-5; D is perhaps TRBD2 (6 bases). CDR1 and CDR2 from the germline V gene are SGHNT and YENEEA. Deletions cut 4 bases from V and 1 base from J, with 13 bases between. This CDR3 is built from 15 residues. The CDR3 nucleotides are TGTGCCAGCAGCTCCGGGGACTTGCTCCAAGAGACCCAGTACTTC. Translating gives CASSSGDLLQETQYF.

The chain carries TRBV7-2 and TRBJ2-7, with 12 bases that match TRBD1. The CDR3 contains 14 residues. With 5 bases clipped from V and 4 bases from J, the junction kept 3 bases outside the gene matches. Germline CDR1 and CDR2: SGHTA and FQGNSA. CDR3 nucleotide sequence: TGTGCCAGCAGCGCGGGACAGGGGGCGTACGAGCAGTACTTC. It is translated as CASSAGQGAYEQYF.

The chain recombines TRBV5-8 with TRBJ2-7, with 9 bases identical to TRBD1. Germline trimming cut 3 bases from V and 5 bases from J; bases unmatched to any gene: 12. Germline CDR1 is SGHTS and CDR2 is YDEGEE. CDR3 length: 16 amino acids. The CDR3 is CASSSRGDRERDEQYF. DNA for the CDR3: TGTGCCAGCAGCTCGAGGGGGGACAGGGAGAGAGACGAGCAGTACTTC.

V usage is TRBV7-6 and J usage is TRBJ2-2, with D unresolved. CDR1 SGHVS and CDR2 FNYEAQ come from the germline V gene. The CDR3 sequence is 13 residues long. V was shortened by 3 bases and J by 3 bases, with 5 bases between the two germline ends. This CDR3 is CASSFPDTGELFF. The CDR3 DNA sequence: TGTGCCAGCAGCTTCCCCGACACCGGGGAGCTGTTTTTT.

The rearrangement joins TRBV18 to TRBJ2-6, with 11 bases fitting TRBD1. CDR3 length: 17 amino acids. The germline V gene encodes CDR1 KGHSH and CDR2 LQKENI. Losses at the gene ends were 3 bases for V and 4 bases for J; bases not matched to a gene: 5. The CDR3 is CASSPPGQGVGANVLTF. CDR3 DNA: TGTGCCAGCTCACCTCCGGGACAGGGGGTCGGGGCCAACGTCCTGACTTTC.

CDR3 loop: CATSDAGNEQFF. The DNA for the CDR3 is TGTGCCACCAGTGATGCAGGGAATGAGCAGTTCTTC. V usage is TRBV24-1 and J usage is TRBJ2-1, with D possibly being TRBD1 (5 bases). Trimming stripped 3 bases from V and 7 bases from J, with 6 bases between. The germline gives CDR1 KGHDR, CDR2 SFDVKD. The CDR3 extends over 12 amino acids.

This clonotype was observed a few times. This chain links TRBV12-3 or TRBV12-4 with TRBJ2-3, with 10 bases aligning to TRBD2. The J segment lost 5 bases and the V segment lost 4 bases, leaving 12 bases of the junction unmatched. The CDR3 contains 17 residues. The CDR3 here is CASSSLLAGDPVDTQYF. The CDR3 region has the DNA TGTGCCAGCAGTTCCCTTCTAGCGGGAGATCCCGTAGATACGCAGTATTTT.

The chain combines TRBV7-2 with TRBJ2-3, with D possibly being TRBD2 (5 bases). CDR1 and CDR2 from the germline V gene are SGHTA and FQGNSA. V was trimmed by 3 bases and J by 4 bases, leaving 11 bases between them. CDR3 length: 14 amino acids. CDR3 sequence reads: CASSLGVDADTQYF. The CDR3 DNA is TGTGCCAGCAGCTTGGGAGTCGACGCAGATACGCAGTATTTT. Supplemented by reference TRBV7-2 and TRBJ2-3, the full variable domain reads GAGVSQSPSNKVTEKGKDVELRCDPISGHTALYWYRQSLGQGLEFLIYFQGNSAPDKSGLPSDRFSAERTGGSVSTLTIQRTQQEDSAVYLCASSLGVDADTQYFGPGTRLTVL.

This clonotype was observed a few times. The J gene is TRBJ1-1, the V gene TRBV30, with D tentatively TRBD1 (5 bases). CDR3 length equals 18 residues. With 1 base removed from V and 0 bases from J, the gap between germline ends came to 21 bases. Per the germline V gene, CDR1 is GTSNPN and CDR2 is SVGIG (reference sequence). Here the CDR3 reads CAWSESGGKTRMNTEAFF. The CDR3 nucleotides read TGTGCCTGGAGTGAGAGCGGGGGGAAGACAAGGATGAACACTGAAGCTTTCTTT.

The DNA of the CDR3 is TGTGCCAGCAGTTGGGGGCAGGCCATGGGGGGCTACACCTTC. Its protein product is CASSWGQAMGGYTF. The chain is built from TRBV12-3 or TRBV12-4 and TRBJ1-2; D is possibly TRBD1 (6 bases). The CDR3 length is 14 residues. V lost 4 bases, J lost 8 bases, and 17 bases lay in between.

This chain uses TRBV5-1 with TRBJ2-5; no clear D. The CDR3 has 12 amino acids. V shed 4 bases and J shed 0 bases, with 4 bases lying between them. Germline V gene sequence: CDR1 SGHRS, CDR2 YFSETQ. CDR3 region: CASSPNQETQYF. The CDR3 region has the DNA TGCGCCAGCAGCCCTAACCAAGAGACCCAGTACTTC. The complete variable domain, with remaining parts taken from reference TRBV5-1 and TRBJ2-5, reads KAGVTQTPRYLIKTRGQQVTLSCSPISGHRSVSWYQQTPGQGLQFLFEYFSETQRNKGNFPGRFSGRQFSNSRSEMNVSTLELGDSALYLCASSPNQETQYFGPGTRLLVL.